The clone carrying this T cell receptor beta chain was seen ten or more times. Deletions cut 10 bases from V and 5 bases from J, with 18 bases between. The CDR3 spans 13 residues. CD8+CD57+ cell expansion, shown by flow cytometry, had occurred in the patients selected for sequencing. The data originate from a study of CD8+CD57+ T cells in acquired aplastic anemia. The study profiled TCR beta VDJ and CDR3 using genomic DNA as template. TCRdb independently ran MiXCR on the reads; one entry per CDR3 protein. Altogether around 430,000 distinct CDR3 sequences are present, approximately 33% being singletons, with the ten largest covering less than 0.85%.

This chain uses TRBV12-3 or TRBV12-4 with TRBJ2-7; no clear D. Sequencing was done on a sample of sorted CD4+, CD8+, or CD8+CD57+ T cells (not recorded which) from PBMCs. This clonotype was obtained from a human donor with aplastic anemia. The CDR3 DNA sequence: TGTGCCACCCGACGGCGACTTGACCACGAGCAGTACTTC. Translation: CATRRRLDHEQYF.